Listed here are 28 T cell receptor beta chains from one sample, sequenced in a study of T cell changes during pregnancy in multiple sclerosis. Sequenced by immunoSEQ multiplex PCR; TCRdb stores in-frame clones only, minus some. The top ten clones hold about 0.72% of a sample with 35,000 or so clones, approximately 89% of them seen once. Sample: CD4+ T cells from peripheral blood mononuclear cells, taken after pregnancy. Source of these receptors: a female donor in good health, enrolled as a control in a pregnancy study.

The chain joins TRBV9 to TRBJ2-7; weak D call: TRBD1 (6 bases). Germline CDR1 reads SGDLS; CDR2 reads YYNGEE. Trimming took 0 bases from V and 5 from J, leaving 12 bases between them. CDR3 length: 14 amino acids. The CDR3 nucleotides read TGTGCCAGCAGCGTAGGACAGGACGGAGACGAGCAGTACTTC. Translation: CASSVGQDGDEQYF.

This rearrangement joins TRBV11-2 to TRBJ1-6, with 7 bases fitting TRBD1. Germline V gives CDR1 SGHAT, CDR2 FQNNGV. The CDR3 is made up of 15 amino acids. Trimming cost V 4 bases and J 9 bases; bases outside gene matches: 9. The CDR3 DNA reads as TGTGCCAGCAGCTCTTTTAGGGGGCCCGGTTCACCCCTCCACTTT. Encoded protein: CASSSFRGPGSPLHF.

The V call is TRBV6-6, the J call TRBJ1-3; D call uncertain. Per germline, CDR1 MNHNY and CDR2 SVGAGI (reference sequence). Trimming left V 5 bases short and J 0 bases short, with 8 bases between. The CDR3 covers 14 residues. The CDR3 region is CASSPGSSGNTIYF. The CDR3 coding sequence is TGTGCCAGCAGTCCCGGGTCCTCTGGAAACACCATATATTTT.

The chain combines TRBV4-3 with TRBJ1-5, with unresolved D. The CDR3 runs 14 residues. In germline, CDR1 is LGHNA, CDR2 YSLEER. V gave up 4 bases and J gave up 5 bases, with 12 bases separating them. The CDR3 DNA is TGCGCCAGCAGCCCTAGCAGTAGGGATCAGCCCCAGCATTTT. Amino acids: CASSPSSRDQPQHF.

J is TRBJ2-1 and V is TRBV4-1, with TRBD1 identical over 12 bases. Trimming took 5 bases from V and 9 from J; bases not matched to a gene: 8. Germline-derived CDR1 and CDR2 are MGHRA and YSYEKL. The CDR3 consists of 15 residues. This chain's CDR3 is CASSSPGTGGGEQFF. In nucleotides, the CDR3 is TGCGCCAGCAGCTCCCCCGGGACAGGGGGCGGTGAGCAGTTCTTC.

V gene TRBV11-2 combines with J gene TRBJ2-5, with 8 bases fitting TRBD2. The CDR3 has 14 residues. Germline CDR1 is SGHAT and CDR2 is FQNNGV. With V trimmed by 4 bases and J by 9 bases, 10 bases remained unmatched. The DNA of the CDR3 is TGTGCCAGCAGCTCAACGGGACTAGGATCGGCCCAGTACTTC. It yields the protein CASSSTGLGSAQYF.

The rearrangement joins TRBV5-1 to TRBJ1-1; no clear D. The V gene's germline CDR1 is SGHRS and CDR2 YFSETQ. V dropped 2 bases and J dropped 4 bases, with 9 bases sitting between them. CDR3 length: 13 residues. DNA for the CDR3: TGCGCCAGCAGCTTTGGTAGCGGCACTGAAGCTTTCTTT. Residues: CASSFGSGTEAFF.

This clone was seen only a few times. The CDR3 sequence is CAWSTGLESQYF. The CDR3 DNA follows: TGTGCCTGGAGTACGGGACTCGAGTCCCAGTACTTC. The V and J genes are TRBV30 and TRBJ2-5, with D tentatively TRBD2 (6 bases). The CDR3 contains 12 residues. V was pared by 2 bases and J by 9 bases, with 13 bases between. Germline V gene sequence: CDR1 GTSNPN, CDR2 SVGIG (reference sequence). Combining the CDR3 with reference TRBV30 and TRBJ2-5 gives the whole variable domain SQTIHQWPATLVQPVGSPLSLECTVEGTSNPNLYWYRQAAGRGLQLLFYSVGIGQISSEVPQNLSASRPQDRQFILSSKKLLLSDSGFYLCAWSTGLESQYFGPGTRLLVL.

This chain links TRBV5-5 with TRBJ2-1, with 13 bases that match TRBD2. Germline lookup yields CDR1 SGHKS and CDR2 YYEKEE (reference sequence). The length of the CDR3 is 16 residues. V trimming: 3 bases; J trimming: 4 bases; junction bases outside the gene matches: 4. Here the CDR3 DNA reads TGTGCCAGCAGCTGGGAGGGACTAGCGGGATACAATGAGCAGTTCTTC. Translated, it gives CASSWEGLAGYNEQFF.

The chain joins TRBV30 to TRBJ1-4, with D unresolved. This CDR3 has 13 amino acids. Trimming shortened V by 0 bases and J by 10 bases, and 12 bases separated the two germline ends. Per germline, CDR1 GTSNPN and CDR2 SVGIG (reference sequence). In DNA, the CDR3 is TGTGCCTGGAGTGTGGAAGGAGAGGGAAAACTGTTTTTT. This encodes CAWSVEGEGKLFF.

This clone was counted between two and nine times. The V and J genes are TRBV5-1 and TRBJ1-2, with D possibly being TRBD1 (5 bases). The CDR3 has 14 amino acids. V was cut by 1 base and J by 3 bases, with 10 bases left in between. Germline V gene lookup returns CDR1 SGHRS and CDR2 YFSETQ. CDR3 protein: CASSLTGVDYGYTF. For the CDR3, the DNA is TGCGCCAGCAGCTTGACAGGAGTCGACTATGGCTACACCTTC.

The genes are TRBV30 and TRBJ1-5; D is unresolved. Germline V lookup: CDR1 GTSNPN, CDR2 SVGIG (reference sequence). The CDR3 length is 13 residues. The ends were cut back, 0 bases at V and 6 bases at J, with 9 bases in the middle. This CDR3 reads CAWSVGDGQPQHF. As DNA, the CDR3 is TGTGCCTGGAGTGTCGGGGATGGTCAGCCCCAGCATTTT.

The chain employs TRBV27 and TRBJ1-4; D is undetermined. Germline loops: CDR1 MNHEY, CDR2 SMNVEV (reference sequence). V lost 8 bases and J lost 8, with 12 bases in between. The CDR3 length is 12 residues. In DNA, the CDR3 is TGTGCCAGCGGTACCGGTTGGGAAAAACTGTTTTTT. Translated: CASGTGWEKLFF.

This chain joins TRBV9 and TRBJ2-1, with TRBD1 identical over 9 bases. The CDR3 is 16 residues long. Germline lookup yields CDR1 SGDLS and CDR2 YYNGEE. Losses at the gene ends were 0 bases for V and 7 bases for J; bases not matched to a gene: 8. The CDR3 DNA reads TGTGCCAGCAGCGTAGAGGGACAGGGTATTCGAAATGAGCAGTTCTTC. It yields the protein CASSVEGQGIRNEQFF.

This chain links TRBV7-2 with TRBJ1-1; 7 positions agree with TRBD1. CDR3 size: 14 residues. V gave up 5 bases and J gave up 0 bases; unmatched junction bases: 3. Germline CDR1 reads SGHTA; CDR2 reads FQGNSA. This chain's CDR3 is CASSIQGMNTEAFF. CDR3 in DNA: TGTGCCAGCAGCATACAGGGGATGAACACTGAAGCTTTCTTT.

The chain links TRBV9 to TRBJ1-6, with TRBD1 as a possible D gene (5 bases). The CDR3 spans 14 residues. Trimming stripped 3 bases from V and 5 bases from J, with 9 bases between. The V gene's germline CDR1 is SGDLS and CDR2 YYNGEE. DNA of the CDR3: TGTGCCAGCAGCGGCGGGGCGAATAATTCACCCCTCCACTTT. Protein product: CASSGGANNSPLHF.

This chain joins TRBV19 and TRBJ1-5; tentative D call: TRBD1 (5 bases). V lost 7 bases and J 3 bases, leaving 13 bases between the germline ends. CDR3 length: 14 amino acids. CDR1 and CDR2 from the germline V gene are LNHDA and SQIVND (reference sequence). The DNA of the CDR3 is TGTGCCAGTACCAGGACACCGCTCAATCAGCCCCAGCATTTT. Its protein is CASTRTPLNQPQHF.

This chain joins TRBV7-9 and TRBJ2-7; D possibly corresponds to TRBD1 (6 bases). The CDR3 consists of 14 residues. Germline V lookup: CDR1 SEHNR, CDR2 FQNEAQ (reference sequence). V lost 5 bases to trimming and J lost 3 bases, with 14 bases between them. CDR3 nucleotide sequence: TGTGCCAGCAGCCCAAGGAAGGACAGCTACGAGCAGTACTTC. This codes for CASSPRKDSYEQYF.

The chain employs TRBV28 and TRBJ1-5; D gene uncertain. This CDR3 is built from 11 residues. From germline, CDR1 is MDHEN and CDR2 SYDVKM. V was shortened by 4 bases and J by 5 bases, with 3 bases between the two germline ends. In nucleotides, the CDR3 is TGTGCCAGCAGTTCCTATCAGCCCCAGCATTTT. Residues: CASSSYQPQHF.

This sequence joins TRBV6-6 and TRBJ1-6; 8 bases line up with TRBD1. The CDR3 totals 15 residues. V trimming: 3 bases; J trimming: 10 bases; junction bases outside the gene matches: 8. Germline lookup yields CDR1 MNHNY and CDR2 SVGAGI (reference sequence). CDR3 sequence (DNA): TGTGCCAGCAGTTATGGGGACAGGAAGAGGTCACCCCTCCACTTT. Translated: CASSYGDRKRSPLHF.

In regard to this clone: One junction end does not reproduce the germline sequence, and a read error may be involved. This CDR3 reads CASSSHRQGDYNEQFF. The CDR3 bases are TGTGCTAGCAGCTCTCATCGACAGGGGGACTACAATGAGCAGTTCTTC. This chain connects TRBV7-7 to TRBJ2-1, with 9 bases lining up with TRBD1. Germline V gene lookup returns CDR1 SSHAT and CDR2 FNYEAQ (reference sequence). The CDR3 spans 16 residues. The full variable domain, its missing parts supplied by reference TRBV7-7 and TRBJ2-1, is GAGVSQSPRYKVTKRGQDVTLRCDPISSHATLYWYQQALGQGPEFLTYFNYEAQPDKSGLPSDRFSAERPEGSISTLTIQRTEQRDSAMYRCASSSHRQGDYNEQFFGPGTRLTVL.

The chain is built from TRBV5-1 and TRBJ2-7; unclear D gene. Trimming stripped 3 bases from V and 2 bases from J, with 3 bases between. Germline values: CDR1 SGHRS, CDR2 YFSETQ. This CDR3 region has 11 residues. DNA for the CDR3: TGCGCCAGCAGCTCGGCCTACGAGCAGTACTTC. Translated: CASSSAYEQYF. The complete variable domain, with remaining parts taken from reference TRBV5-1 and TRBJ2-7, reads KAGVTQTPRYLIKTRGQQVTLSCSPISGHRSVSWYQQTPGQGLQFLFEYFSETQRNKGNFPGRFSGRQFSNSRSEMNVSTLELGDSALYLCASSSAYEQYFGPGTRLTVT.

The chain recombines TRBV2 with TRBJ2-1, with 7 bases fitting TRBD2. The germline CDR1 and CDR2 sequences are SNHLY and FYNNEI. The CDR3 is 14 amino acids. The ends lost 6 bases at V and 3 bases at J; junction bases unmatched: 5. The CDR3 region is CASSGRTSYNEQFF. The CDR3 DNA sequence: TGTGCCAGCAGCGGACGGACTAGCTACAATGAGCAGTTCTTC.

CDR3 DNA sequence: TGCGCCAGCAGCTTAATATCAGGGGACACTGAAGCTTTCTTT. This encodes CASSLISGDTEAFF. The chain combines TRBV5-1 with TRBJ1-1; weak D call: TRBD1 (6 bases). The CDR3 runs to 14 residues. Trimming pared 2 bases from V and 3 bases from J, leaving 11 bases between. Germline CDR1 reads SGHRS; CDR2 reads YFSETQ.

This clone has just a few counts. The CDR3 reads CASSQPIKGAGYEQYF. In nucleotides, the CDR3 is TGCGCCAGCAGCCAACCTATCAAGGGAGCTGGCTACGAGCAGTACTTC. This rearrangement joins TRBV4-1 to TRBJ2-7; a possible D gene is TRBD2 (5 bases). Trimming took off 2 bases at V and 3 bases at J, with 17 bases between the two ends. This CDR3 is built from 16 residues. CDR1 and CDR2 (germline): MGHRA, YSYEKL.

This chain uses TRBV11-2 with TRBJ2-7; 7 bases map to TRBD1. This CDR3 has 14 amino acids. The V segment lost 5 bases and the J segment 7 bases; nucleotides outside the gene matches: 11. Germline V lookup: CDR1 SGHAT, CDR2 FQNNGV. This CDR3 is CASSRPRTGGEQYF. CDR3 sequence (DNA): TGTGCCAGCAGCCGCCCCCGGACAGGCGGGGAGCAGTACTTC.

In DNA form, the CDR3 reads TGTGCCAGCAGAATTCGTGGACAGGGTACGGGACTAGCGGTGGGGGAGCAGTTCTTC. Translated: CASRIRGQGTGLAVGEQFF. This chain links TRBV5-5 with TRBJ2-1, with 11 nucleotides matching TRBD2. The CDR3 runs 19 residues. Per germline, CDR1 SGHKS and CDR2 YYEKEE (reference sequence). Trimming removed 5 bases from V and 10 bases from J; junction bases left unmatched: 23.

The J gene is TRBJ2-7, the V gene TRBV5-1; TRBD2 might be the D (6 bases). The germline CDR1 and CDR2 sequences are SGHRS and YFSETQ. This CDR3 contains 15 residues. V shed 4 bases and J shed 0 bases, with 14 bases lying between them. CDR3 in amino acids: CASSELDGSSYEQYF. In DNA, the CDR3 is TGCGCCAGCAGCGAATTGGACGGGAGCTCCTACGAGCAGTACTTC.